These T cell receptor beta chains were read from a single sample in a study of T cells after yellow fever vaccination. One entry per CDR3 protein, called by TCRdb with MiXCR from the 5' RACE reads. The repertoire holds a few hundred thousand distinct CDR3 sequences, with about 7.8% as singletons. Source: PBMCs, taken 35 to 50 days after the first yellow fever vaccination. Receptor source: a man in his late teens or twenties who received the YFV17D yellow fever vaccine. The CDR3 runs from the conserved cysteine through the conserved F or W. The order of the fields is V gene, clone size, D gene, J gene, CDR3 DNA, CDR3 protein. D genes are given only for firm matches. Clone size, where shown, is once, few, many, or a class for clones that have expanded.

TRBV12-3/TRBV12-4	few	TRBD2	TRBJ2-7	TGTGCCAGCAGTCCGTTGACTAGCGGGGGGCTGGGGCAGTACTTC	CASSPLTSGGLGQYF
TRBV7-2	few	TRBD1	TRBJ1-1	TGTGCCAGCAGATCACTGGGACAGTGGTCTTTCTTT	CASRSLGQWSFF
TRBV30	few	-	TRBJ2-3	TGTGCCTGGAGTGGGGCCTCGGATACGCAGTATTTT	CAWSGASDTQYF
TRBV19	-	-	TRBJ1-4	TGTGCCAGTAGTACTCTGACAGCTATTGAAAAACTGTTTTTT	CASSTLTAIEKLFF
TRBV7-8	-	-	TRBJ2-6	TGTGCCAGCAGCTGGCACGGACTCGTCTCTGGGGCCAACGTCCTGACTTTC	CASSWHGLVSGANVLTF
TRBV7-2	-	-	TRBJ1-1	TGTGCCAGCACCCTAACCGTGGGTAATTGGATCACTGAAGCTTTCTTT	CASTLTVGNWITEAFF
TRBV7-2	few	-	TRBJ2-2	TGTGCCAGCAGCTTGGGCAGTATGAACACCGGGGAGCTGTTTTTT	CASSLGSMNTGELFF
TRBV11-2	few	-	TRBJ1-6	TGTGCCAGCAGCCCAGGGAGGGACATCTTTAGCTCCTATAATTCACCCCTCCACTTT	CASSPGRDIFSSYNSPLHF
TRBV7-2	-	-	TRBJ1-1	TGTGCCAACCAATTGGGGACCTTGAACACTGAAGCTTTCTTT	CANQLGTLNTEAFF
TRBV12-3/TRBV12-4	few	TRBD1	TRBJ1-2	TGTGCCAGCAGTAGAACCGGGACAGTCTATGGCTACACCTTC	CASSRTGTVYGYTF
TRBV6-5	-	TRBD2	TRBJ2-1	TGTGCCAGCAGTTGGTCGGGAGGGGGAGGCAATGAGCAGTTCTTC	CASSWSGGGGNEQFF
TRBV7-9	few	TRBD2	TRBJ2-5	TGTGCCAGCAGCCGAAGACTAGCGGGGCCCCAAGAGACCCAGTACTTC	CASSRRLAGPQETQYF
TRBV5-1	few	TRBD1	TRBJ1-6	TGCGCCAGCAGCTCAACAGGGGATTCACCCCTCCACTTT	CASSSTGDSPLHF
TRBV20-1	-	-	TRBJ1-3	TGCAGTGCTAGAGAGCCGGGGAGCTCTGGAAACACCATATATTTT	CSAREPGSSGNTIYF
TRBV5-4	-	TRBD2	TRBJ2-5	TGTGCCAGCAGCTTCCCGGGGCAGCGGGGGGGCCTGGAGACCCAGTACTTC	CASSFPGQRGGLETQYF
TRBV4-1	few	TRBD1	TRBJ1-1	TGCGCCAGCAGCCACCGACCCGACAGGGGCACTGAAGCTTTCTTT	CASSHRPDRGTEAFF
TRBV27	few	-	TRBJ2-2	TGTGCCAGCAGGGAGGTGGAAAGGACCGGGGAGCTGTTTTTT	CASREVERTGELFF
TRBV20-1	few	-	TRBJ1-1	TGCAGTGCTAGAGGTATGCCAACGTCATCTACTAACACTGAAGCTTTCTTT	CSARGMPTSSTNTEAFF
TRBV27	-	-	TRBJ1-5	TGTGCCAGCAGTTTATGGGCTCAGCCCCAGCATTTT	CASSLWAQPQHF
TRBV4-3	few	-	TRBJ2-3	TGCGCCAGCAGCCAAGAGTCGACGGGTCTGGGAGATACGCAGTATTTT	CASSQESTGLGDTQYF
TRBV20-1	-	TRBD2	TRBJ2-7	TGCAGTGCCGGCGGGAGATTCGAGCAGTACTTC	CSAGGRFEQYF
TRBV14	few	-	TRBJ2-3	TGTGCCAGCAGCCAAGGGACGACAAGCACAGATACGCAGTATTTT	CASSQGTTSTDTQYF
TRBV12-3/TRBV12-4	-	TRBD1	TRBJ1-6	TGTGCCAGCAGGGCCCAGGGGGCTACCCATAAGTCACCCCTCCACTTT	CASRAQGATHKSPLHF
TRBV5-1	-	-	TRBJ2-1	TGCGCCAGCAGCCCTGAGCGTCATGAGCAGTTCTTC	CASSPERHEQFF
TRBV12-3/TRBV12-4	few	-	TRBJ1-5	TGTGCCAGCAGTTGGACTTCAAATCAGCCCCAGCATTTT	CASSWTSNQPQHF
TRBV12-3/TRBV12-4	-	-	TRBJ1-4	TGTGCCAGCAGCTGGCGGGACCCGGGGGGGGAAAAACTGTTTTTT	CASSWRDPGGEKLFF
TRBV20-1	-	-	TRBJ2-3	TGCAGTACCTCCGGACGGGTGGGTTGGGATACGCAGTATTTT	CSTSGRVGWDTQYF
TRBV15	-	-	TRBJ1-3	TGTGCCACCAGCAGAGTGACGATACGCTCTGGAAACACCATATATTTT	CATSRVTIRSGNTIYF
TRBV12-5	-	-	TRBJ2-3	TGTGCTAGTGGTCCCCCCACAGGGACAAAAGGCACAGATACGCAGTATTTT	CASGPPTGTKGTDTQYF
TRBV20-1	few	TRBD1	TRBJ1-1	TGCAGTGCTAGAGCCGGGACAGGGGACTCGAACACTGAAGCTTTCTTT	CSARAGTGDSNTEAFF
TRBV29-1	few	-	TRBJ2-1	TGCAGCGTTGAAGATCGCGAAACCAATGAGCAGTTCTTC	CSVEDRETNEQFF
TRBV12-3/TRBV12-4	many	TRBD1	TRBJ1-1	TGTGCCAGCTCACCAACAGGGGGGGATACTGAAGCTTTCTTT	CASSPTGGDTEAFF
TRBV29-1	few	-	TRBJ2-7	TGCAGCGTTGTTTCTAGAGGGGAGAGCTACGAGCAGTACTTC	CSVVSRGESYEQYF
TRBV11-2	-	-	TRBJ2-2	TGTGCCAGCGCAGGCGGCAGGCGGGGGAACACCGGGGAGCTGTTTTTT	CASAGGRRGNTGELFF
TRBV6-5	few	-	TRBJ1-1	TGTGCCAGCAGTTACTCGATTGGGGGAACCTTGAACACTGAAGCTTTCTTT	CASSYSIGGTLNTEAFF
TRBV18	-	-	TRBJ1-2	TGTGCCAGCTCACCAGGCCGGGACACCTCGGGCTACACCTTC	CASSPGRDTSGYTF
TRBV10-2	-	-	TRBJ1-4	TGCGCCAGCAGTGAGTCCGGCGGAAAGCATGAAAAACTGTTTTTT	CASSESGGKHEKLFF
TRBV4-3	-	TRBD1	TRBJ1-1	TGCGCCAGCAGCCAAGATCTGGACAGGGGGGGGGTGAACACTGAAGCTTTCTTT	CASSQDLDRGGVNTEAFF
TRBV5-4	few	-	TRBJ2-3	TGTGCCAGCAGCTTCTTTGGGGGAGTAGATACGCAGTATTTT	CASSFFGGVDTQYF
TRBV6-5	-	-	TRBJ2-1	TGTGCCAGCAGTCCCGGGGCTTCTGAGCAGTTCTTC	CASSPGASEQFF
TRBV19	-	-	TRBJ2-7	TGTGCCAGTAGTATAGGCGGCTTCGAGCAGTACTTC	CASSIGGFEQYF
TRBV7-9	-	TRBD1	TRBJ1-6	TGTGCCAGCAGCCCGACAGGGCCTAATTCACCCCTCCACTTT	CASSPTGPNSPLHF
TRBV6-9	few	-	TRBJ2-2	TGTGCCAGCAGTCCAACCCTAACAGGGGAGGTCGGGGAGCTGTTTTTT	CASSPTLTGEVGELFF
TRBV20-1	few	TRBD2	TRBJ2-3	TGCAGTGCTAGAAGACTAGCGGGCCTCACAGATACGCAGTATTTT	CSARRLAGLTDTQYF
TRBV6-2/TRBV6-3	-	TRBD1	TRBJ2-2	TGTGCCAGCAGCCGCCGAGGACAGGGGGCCACCGGGGAGCTGTTTTTT	CASSRRGQGATGELFF
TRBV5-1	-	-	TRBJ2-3	TGCGCCAGCAGCTCAGGGGGGTTTGATACGCAGTATTTT	CASSSGGFDTQYF
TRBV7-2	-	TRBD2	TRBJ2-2	TGTGCCAGCAGCTTGGGGACTAGCGGAGTCACCGGGGAGCTGTTTTTT	CASSLGTSGVTGELFF
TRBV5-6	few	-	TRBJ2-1	TGTGCCAGCAGCTTGGCGGGGGAGATCTACAATGAGCAGTTCTTC	CASSLAGEIYNEQFF